Listed here are 15 T cell receptor beta chains from one sample, sequenced in a study of T cells after somatic rescue of genetic block. The assay was immunoSEQ multiplex PCR, and TCRdb's table has in-frame clones only and misses some. The sample has 9,500 to 10,000 clones; around 70% are singletons. Sequencing was done on a sample of peripheral blood mononuclear cells (PBMCs). These receptors all come from a boy younger than 18.

This clone was counted a few times. This chain uses TRBV6-5 with TRBJ1-2, with D unclear. CDR1 is MNHEY, CDR2 SVGAGI, per germline. Trimming left V 6 bases short and J 8 bases short, with 16 bases between. This CDR3 has 13 residues. CDR3 sequence (DNA): TGTGCCAGCAGACCTGACACCCTAAGGGGCTACACCTTC. This translates into CASRPDTLRGYTF.

V gene TRBV19 combines with J gene TRBJ1-4, with unresolved D. Germline assignment: CDR1 LNHDA and CDR2 SQIVND (reference sequence). V was cut by 3 bases and J by 4 bases, with 9 bases left in between. CDR3 length: 14 residues. The CDR3 is CASSITYRNEKLFF. CDR3 bases: TGTGCCAGTAGTATCACCTATCGTAATGAAAAACTGTTTTTT.

A few counts support this clone. This sequence joins TRBV5-4 and TRBJ1-6, with D possibly matching TRBD1 (6 bases). CDR3 length: 14 residues. V lost 2 bases and J 7 bases, leaving 10 bases between the germline ends. Germline V gene data show CDR1 as SGHNT and CDR2 as YYREEE (reference sequence). The CDR3 here is CASSLQGRNSPLHF. The CDR3 nucleotides are TGTGCCAGCAGCTTACAGGGAAGGAATTCACCCCTCCACTTT.

This chain uses TRBV5-1 with TRBJ2-6, with 8 bases matching TRBD1. V shed 3 bases and J 0 bases; nucleotides not matched to a gene: 5. The germline V gene has CDR1 SGHRS and CDR2 YFSETQ. The CDR3 is 17 amino acids. The CDR3 region is CASSSTGQGSGANVLTF. The DNA for the CDR3 is TGCGCCAGCAGCTCTACAGGACAGGGCTCTGGGGCCAACGTCCTGACTTTC.

The gene calls are TRBV11-3 and TRBJ2-5; D may be TRBD1 (6 bases). Germline V gene sequence: CDR1 SGHNT, CDR2 YENEEA. V shed 5 bases and J shed 4 bases, with 11 bases lying between them. The CDR3 runs to 13 residues. Here the CDR3 DNA reads TGTGCCAGCAGCCACCGGGACATAGAGACCCAGTACTTC. As protein: CASSHRDIETQYF. Full variable domain (remainder filled in from reference TRBV11-3 and TRBJ2-5): EAGVVQSPRYKIIEKKQPVAFWCNPISGHNTLYWYLQNLGQGPELLIRYENEEAVDDSQLPKDRFSAERLKGVDSTLKIQPAELGDSAVYLCASSHRDIETQYFGPGTRLLVL.

The count of this clone is one. In this CDR3 the conserved last residue, phenylalanine or tryptophan, is missing, so a read error is likely. The V call is TRBV2, the J call TRBJ2-7; D remains unclear. Germline V lookup: CDR1 SNHLY, CDR2 FYNNEI. This CDR3 region has 14 residues. V lost 7 bases, J lost 1 base, and 14 bases lay in between. CDR3 sequence: CASKGSHTSYEQYL. CDR3 nucleotides: TGTGCCAGCAAGGGCAGCCATACGTCCTACGAGCAGTACCTC.

V usage is TRBV28 and J usage is TRBJ1-4; D gene unclear. V was clipped by 3 bases and J by 4 bases, with 12 bases between them. Germline loops: CDR1 MDHEN, CDR2 SYDVKM. The CDR3 consists of 15 residues. CDR3 protein: CASSFRRALNEKLFF. CDR3 sequence (DNA): TGTGCCAGCAGTTTCAGGAGGGCCCTTAATGAAAAACTGTTTTTT.

The J gene is TRBJ1-6, the V gene TRBV28; no clear D. Germline CDR1 is MDHEN and CDR2 is SYDVKM. Trimming cost V 6 bases and J 3 bases, with 18 bases left between them. The CDR3 is 17 amino acids. The CDR3 bases are TGTGCCAGCAGCCCGCCTCAGGCGCTCTACTATAATTCACCCCTCCACTTT. This gives the protein CASSPPQALYYNSPLHF.

The gene calls are TRBV11-3 and TRBJ2-7; the D is unclear. Germline loops: CDR1 SGHNT, CDR2 YENEEA. This CDR3 contains 14 residues. V was clipped by 3 bases and J by 4 bases, with 13 bases between them. The CDR3 loop reads CASSFSIGWYEQYF. The CDR3 DNA sequence: TGTGCCAGCAGCTTTAGTATAGGGTGGTACGAGCAGTACTTC. The complete variable domain, with remaining parts taken from reference TRBV11-3 and TRBJ2-7, reads EAGVVQSPRYKIIEKKQPVAFWCNPISGHNTLYWYLQNLGQGPELLIRYENEEAVDDSQLPKDRFSAERLKGVDSTLKIQPAELGDSAVYLCASSFSIGWYEQYFGPGTRLTVT.

The V and J genes are TRBV6-5 and TRBJ2-1; 10 nucleotides align to TRBD1. This CDR3 is built from 15 residues. CDR1 and CDR2 from the germline V gene are MNHEY and SVGAGI. V lost 2 bases and J lost 6; bases outside the gene matches: 4. CDR3 amino acids: CASSYDRGRSNEQFF. CDR3 coding DNA: TGTGCCAGCAGTTACGACAGGGGGCGTAGCAATGAGCAGTTCTTC.

By proportion, this clone is medium-sized. The chain combines TRBV9 with TRBJ2-7; TRBD2 might be the D (5 bases). The germline V gene encodes CDR1 SGDLS and CDR2 YYNGEE. V was cut by 3 bases and J by 6 bases, with 16 bases left in between. The CDR3 runs 14 residues. CDR3 in DNA: TGTGCCAGCAGCGCCGGACTCATTCCTTCCGAGCAGTACTTC. This gives the protein CASSAGLIPSEQYF.

This clone was detected once. This chain links TRBV5-4 with TRBJ2-5; D unresolved. Germline loops: CDR1 SGHNT, CDR2 YYREEE (reference sequence). The CDR3 has 17 amino acids. Trimming removed 4 bases from V and 2 bases from J, with 21 bases in between. The DNA of the CDR3 is TGTGCCAGCAGCGACGACCTTATCCGCCCCACACAAGAGACCCAGTACTTC. It is translated as CASSDDLIRPTQETQYF. The full variable domain, in which reference TRBV5-4 and TRBJ2-5 provide the parts outside the CDR3, is ETGVTQSPTHLIKTRGQQVTLRCSSQSGHNTVSWYQQALGQGPQFIFQYYREEENGRGNFPPRFSGLQFPNYSSELNVNALELDDSALYLCASSDDLIRPTQETQYFGPGTRLLVL.

The V gene is TRBV7-3, the J gene TRBJ2-1, with TRBD2 matching 8 bases. Germline CDR1 reads SGHTA; CDR2 reads FQGTGA. The CDR3 extends over 15 amino acids. V dropped 8 bases and J dropped 4; count of bases not matched to a gene: 10. In DNA, the CDR3 is TGTGCCAGCCGACAAACTAGCGGACCTTACAATGAGCAGTTCTTC. Translation: CASRQTSGPYNEQFF.

This chain links TRBV18 with TRBJ2-5; D is unresolved. V gave up 4 bases and J gave up 2 bases, with 11 bases separating them. This CDR3 is 14 amino acids long. Germline V lookup: CDR1 KGHSH, CDR2 LQKENI. The CDR3 region is CASSLGSFQETQYF. Written as DNA, the CDR3 is TGTGCCAGCTCACTAGGCAGTTTTCAAGAGACCCAGTACTTC. Filled out from reference TRBV18 and TRBJ2-5, the complete variable domain reads NAGVMQNPRHLVRRRGQEARLRCSPMKGHSHVYWYRQLPEEGLKFMVYLQKENIIDESGMPKERFSAEFPKEGPSILRIQQVVRGDSAAYFCASSLGSFQETQYFGPGTRLLVL.

V is TRBV7-6 and J is TRBJ2-7, with 9 nucleotides matching TRBD1. The CDR3 runs to 15 residues. Germline V lookup: CDR1 SGHVS, CDR2 FNYEAQ. The ends lost 5 bases at V and 5 bases at J; junction bases unmatched: 10. Written as DNA, the CDR3 is TGTGCCAGCAGCCCATCCGGGACAGGGTTCGACGAGCAGTACTTC. Protein sequence: CASSPSGTGFDEQYF. The full variable domain, rest sourced from reference TRBV7-6 and TRBJ2-7, is GAGVSQSPRYKVTKRGQDVALRCDPISGHVSLYWYRQALGQGPEFLTYFNYEAQQDKSGLPNDRFSAERPEGSISTLTIQRTEQRDSAMYRCASSPSGTGFDEQYFGPGTRLTVT.